A selection of T cell receptor beta chains follows, all from one sample in a study of blood T cell repertoires in COVID-19. Clones were read by immunoSEQ multiplex PCR, and TCRdb kept only the in-frame ones, dropping some. Found here are 95,000 to 120,000 clones, about 88% of them singletons; the top ten hold 8.4%. The sequencing input was peripheral blood. These TCRs come from a woman aged 70-85 years who had recovered from COVID-19. Each CDR3 is given with its conserved first and last residue. Fields, in order: V gene, clone size, D gene, J gene, CDR3 protein, CDR3 DNA. The D gene is left open where the match is weak. The size entry is marked missing in some rows and otherwise reads once, few, many or a size class.

v_call: TRBV5-1
clone_size: .
d_call: .
j_call: TRBJ1-2
cdr3_aa: CASNDPGYGYGYTF
cdr3_nt: TGCGCCAGCAATGATCCAGGGTACGGCTATGGCTACACCTTC

v_call: TRBV11-2
clone_size: .
d_call: .
j_call: TRBJ1-4
cdr3_aa: CASSLGQAPEKLFF
cdr3_nt: TGTGCCAGCAGCTTAGGGCAAGCGCCTGAAAAACTGTTTTTT

v_call: TRBV5-5
clone_size: .
d_call: .
j_call: TRBJ1-2
cdr3_aa: CASSGPRGTGGYTF
cdr3_nt: TGTGCCAGCAGCGGACCTAGGGGGACGGGTGGCTACACCTTC

v_call: TRBV7-2
clone_size: .
d_call: .
j_call: TRBJ1-2
cdr3_aa: CASNDWAVYTF
cdr3_nt: TGTGCCAGCAATGATTGGGCCGTCTACACCTTC

v_call: TRBV4-3
clone_size: .
d_call: .
j_call: TRBJ2-5
cdr3_aa: CASSQDRAGQETQYF
cdr3_nt: TGCGCCAGCAGCCAAGATCGGGCGGGACAAGAGACCCAGTACTTC

v_call: TRBV2
clone_size: .
d_call: .
j_call: TRBJ2-7
cdr3_aa: CASIGDLGAYEQYF
cdr3_nt: TGTGCCAGCATTGGAGACTTAGGGGCCTACGAGCAGTACTTC

v_call: TRBV2
clone_size: once
d_call: .
j_call: TRBJ1-1
cdr3_aa: CASSEDRVSTEAFF
cdr3_nt: TGTGCCAGCAGTGAAGACAGGGTCAGTACTGAAGCTTTCTTT

v_call: TRBV3-1/TRBV3-2
clone_size: .
d_call: .
j_call: TRBJ1-2
cdr3_aa: CASSQGTVLRGYTF
cdr3_nt: TGTGCCAGCAGCCAAGGTACGGTTCTTCGTGGCTACACCTTC

v_call: TRBV28
clone_size: .
d_call: .
j_call: TRBJ1-4
cdr3_aa: CASSFGGAVEKLFF
cdr3_nt: TGTGCCAGCAGCTTTGGGGGCGCGGTAGAAAAACTGTTTTTT

v_call: TRBV19
clone_size: .
d_call: .
j_call: TRBJ1-1
cdr3_aa: CASSMGSGTEAFF
cdr3_nt: TGTGCCAGTAGTATGGGCTCAGGCACTGAAGCTTTCTTT

v_call: TRBV5-4
clone_size: .
d_call: .
j_call: TRBJ2-2
cdr3_aa: CASSLGQNTGELFF
cdr3_nt: TGTGCCAGCAGCTTGGGACAGAACACCGGGGAGCTGTTTTTT

v_call: TRBV10-3
clone_size: once
d_call: TRBD1
j_call: TRBJ1-6
cdr3_aa: CAIRDSPGTGSGPNSPLHF
cdr3_nt: TGTGCCATCAGGGACAGTCCCGGGACAGGGAGTGGGCCTAATTCACCCCTCCACTTT

v_call: TRBV30
clone_size: .
d_call: TRBD2
j_call: TRBJ2-1
cdr3_aa: CAWSVLAGGYEQFF
cdr3_nt: TGTGCCTGGAGTGTGCTAGCGGGGGGATATGAGCAGTTCTTC